These 18 T cell receptor beta chains were all obtained from the same sample, sequenced in a study of OX40 agonist ivuxolimab in advanced cancers. Library preparation was by the immunoSEQ multiplex PCR assay. In TCRdb, the immuneACCESS table is reduced to in-frame sequences with V and J assigned. These tables do not hold every clone; where another copy was compared, an unresolved V gene accounts for under half, and the others remain unexplained. Across this sample there are approximately 43,000 clones, with 87% seen only once. Roughly 40% of the sample rests with the top ten. Source: CD4+ or CD8+ T cells sorted from blood, taken in a trial of the OX40 agonist ivuxolimab. The receptor set was obtained from an adult with an advanced solid tumor such as melanoma, head and neck, liver or kidney cancer.

This chain links TRBV2 with TRBJ2-5; unclear D gene. Trimming pared 8 bases from V and 6 bases from J, leaving 10 bases between. The CDR3 spans 11 residues. The germline CDR1 and CDR2 sequences are SNHLY and FYNNEI. The CDR3 DNA is TGTGCCAGCGGGGTGTTACAGACCCAGTACTTC. Protein product: CASGVLQTQYF.

The CDR3 bases are TGTGCCAGCAGCTTAGGCGTACTTGGCGAGCAGTACTTC. It yields the protein CASSLGVLGEQYF. The chain couples TRBV11-2 to TRBJ2-7, with D hard to call. CDR1 is SGHAT and CDR2 is FQNNGV in the germline V gene. Trimming took 1 base from V and 6 from J, leaving 10 bases between them. The CDR3 extends over 13 amino acids.

This clone was detected only a few times. The chain couples TRBV4-1 to TRBJ1-5, with D possibly TRBD1 on 6 matching bases. This CDR3 comprises 15 residues. Germline-derived CDR1 and CDR2 are MGHRA and YSYEKL. Deletions cut 9 bases from V and 0 bases from J, with 15 bases between. DNA of the CDR3: TGCGCCAGTTCCGGGGGGCAGACTAGCAATCAGCCCCAGCATTTT. The encoded protein is CASSGGQTSNQPQHF.

The V gene is TRBV7-9, the J gene TRBJ1-4; the D gene is possibly TRBD1 (5 bases). V was cut by 4 bases and J by 5 bases, with 14 bases left in between. Germline V gene lookup returns CDR1 SEHNR and CDR2 FQNEAQ (reference sequence). The CDR3 spans 15 residues. The CDR3 sequence: CASSSGTYYNEKLFF. CDR3 in DNA: TGTGCCAGCAGCTCGGGGACCTACTACAATGAAAAACTGTTTTTT.

The chain carries TRBV27 and TRBJ2-1; 8 positions match TRBD2. The CDR3 runs to 14 residues. Germline V gene sequence: CDR1 MNHEY, CDR2 SMNVEV (reference sequence). V trimming: 4 bases; J trimming: 6 bases; junction bases outside the gene matches: 5. CDR3 sequence: CASSYASGFNEQFF. Written as DNA, the CDR3 is TGTGCCAGCAGTTATGCTAGCGGGTTCAATGAGCAGTTCTTC.

This clone was seen only a few times. The chain combines TRBV19 with TRBJ2-1; 10 bases agree with TRBD1. Trimming at V came to 4 bases and at J to 8 bases, leaving 8 bases not matched to a gene. CDR3 length equals 15 residues. Germline CDR1 and CDR2: LNHDA and SQIVND (reference sequence). The CDR3 bases are TGTGCCAGTAGTAGCCCGGGACAGGGGTCCGATGAGCAGTTCTTC. It encodes CASSSPGQGSDEQFF.

This sequence joins TRBV7-9 and TRBJ2-2; D remains ambiguous. Germline loops: CDR1 SEHNR, CDR2 FQNEAQ (reference sequence). This CDR3 is built from 14 residues. V lost 1 base, J lost 5 bases, and 8 bases lay in between. Here the CDR3 DNA reads TGTGCCAGCAGCTTAGGGACGGTAACCGGGGAGCTGTTTTTT. Translating it yields CASSLGTVTGELFF.

The J gene is TRBJ1-1, the V gene TRBV6-1; TRBD1 agrees at 7 bases. V lost 1 base, J lost 10 bases, and 6 bases stayed unmatched. CDR1 is MNHNS and CDR2 is SASEGT in the germline V gene. This CDR3 comprises 13 residues. CDR3 sequence: CASSEVGGVRAFF. CDR3 in DNA: TGTGCCAGCAGTGAAGTAGGGGGCGTTAGAGCTTTCTTT.

This chain uses TRBV23-1 with TRBJ2-7; either TRBD1 or TRBD2 may fit D (5 bases each). TRBV23-1 is given ORF status, its function remaining uncertain. V lost 2 bases and J lost 1, with 15 bases in between. This CDR3 region has 16 residues. The CDR3 DNA reads as TGCGCCAGCAGTCAACCGCTGGGGGACGAATCCTACGAGCAGTACTTC. This gives the protein CASSQPLGDESYEQYF.

The V and J genes are TRBV2 and TRBJ1-1; D is unclear. The germline gives CDR1 SNHLY, CDR2 FYNNEI. Trimming pared 1 base from V and 11 bases from J, leaving 11 bases between. The CDR3 contains 12 residues. The CDR3 loop is CASSEGEGWAFF. The DNA of the CDR3 is TGTGCCAGCAGTGAAGGGGAGGGTTGGGCTTTCTTT.

V gene TRBV25-1 combines with J gene TRBJ1-3; the match to TRBD1 covers 8 bases. Germline-derived CDR1 and CDR2 are MGHDK and SYGVNS. CDR3 length: 14 amino acids. V lost 7 bases to trimming and J lost 2 bases; unmatched junction nucleotides: 4. The CDR3 spells CASIGTGTGNTIYF. CDR3 coding DNA: TGTGCCAGCATCGGGACAGGAACTGGAAACACCATATATTTT.

This clone has a single count. V and J are TRBV2 and TRBJ2-5; D may be TRBD2 (7 bases). The CDR3 covers 13 residues. Germline values: CDR1 SNHLY, CDR2 FYNNEI. V lost 10 bases and J 4 bases, leaving 16 bases between the germline ends. As DNA, the CDR3 is TGTGCCAACCTGGGGGGGGGCGGAGAGACCCAGTACTTC. Its protein is CANLGGGGETQYF.

The chain is built from TRBV9 and TRBJ2-3; tentatively, D is TRBD2 (6 bases). This CDR3 is 14 amino acids long. V was cut by 0 bases and J by 1 base, with 6 bases left in between. The germline V gene has CDR1 SGDLS and CDR2 YYNGEE. In DNA, the CDR3 is TGTGCCAGCAGCGTAGTAGCGGGCACAGATACGCAGTATTTT. As protein: CASSVVAGTDTQYF.

The chain combines TRBV6-4 with TRBJ2-7, with TRBD2 matching 7 bases. J was trimmed by 7 bases and V by 5 bases; bases with no gene match: 8. The CDR3 spans 13 residues. Germline V gives CDR1 MRHNA, CDR2 SNTAGT. CDR3 sequence: CASSLGGSKEQYF. CDR3 in DNA: TGTGCCAGCAGTCTCGGGGGGTCCAAGGAGCAGTACTTC.

J is TRBJ2-7 and V is TRBV7-6, with 7 bases lining up with TRBD1. The V gene end was trimmed by 1 base and the J gene end by 2 bases; junction bases not matched to a gene: 5. Germline assignment: CDR1 SGHVS and CDR2 FNYEAQ. CDR3 length equals 15 residues. CDR3 sequence: CASSLDFGQAYEQYF. The CDR3 coding sequence is TGTGCCAGCAGCTTAGATTTCGGACAGGCCTACGAGCAGTACTTC.

This sequence joins TRBV2 and TRBJ2-7; possibly TRBD1 or TRBD2 for D (5 bases each). Trimming took 1 base from V and 1 from J, leaving 17 bases between them. Germline loops: CDR1 SNHLY, CDR2 FYNNEI. CDR3 length equals 17 residues. The CDR3 sequence: CASSEGAFAEGSYEQYF. CDR3 DNA sequence: TGTGCCAGCAGTGAAGGGGCGTTCGCCGAGGGGTCCTACGAGCAGTACTTC. Together with reference TRBV2 and TRBJ2-7, the CDR3 gives the full variable domain: EPEVTQTPSHQVTQMGQEVILRCVPISNHLYFYWYRQILGQKVEFLVSFYNNEISEKSEIFDDQFSVERPDGSNFTLKIRSTKLEDSAMYFCASSEGAFAEGSYEQYFGPGTRLTVT.

The rearrangement uses TRBV6-4 and TRBJ2-1; TRBD1 is a possible D gene (6 bases). The germline V gene has CDR1 MRHNA and CDR2 SNTAGT. Trimming shortened V by 4 bases and J by 5 bases, and 12 bases separated the two germline ends. The CDR3 consists of 14 residues. CDR3 bases: TGTGCCAGCAGTGTAAGGACAGACGACAATGAGCAGTTCTTC. This encodes CASSVRTDDNEQFF.

As regards this clone: Other DNA sequences in the same sample also yield this CDR3. The chain links TRBV29-1 to TRBJ2-5, with 8 bases that match TRBD1. This CDR3 has 12 residues. Looked up from germline, CDR1 is SQVTM and CDR2 is ANQGSEA. The ends lost 4 bases at V and 5 bases at J; junction bases unmatched: 3. The CDR3 here is CSVAGGRETQYF. CDR3 DNA: TGCAGCGTTGCAGGGGGCAGGGAGACCCAGTACTTC. The whole variable domain, remainder taken from reference TRBV29-1 and TRBJ2-5, is SAVISQKPSRDICQRGTSLTIQCQVDSQVTMMFWYRQQPGQSLTLIATANQGSEATYESGFVIDKFPISRPNLTFSTLTVSNMSPEDSSIYLCSVAGGRETQYFGPGTRLLVL.